Detailed here is one T cell receptor (beta chain). The sample belongs to a study of blood T cell repertoires in COVID-19. For the study at large: COVID-19 samples collected from the United States, Italy and Spain covered acute and convalescent phases. Sample material is recorded as cDNA or gDNA derived from T cells, B-cell-depleted T cells, or PBMCs.

Source study methods: Estimated nucleated cell counts came from reference gene primer amplification. The method was immunoSEQ multiplex PCR; TCRdb's version includes in-frame clones alone and lacks a portion of them. Clonal size and the V and J genes are those of that table, whereas D and trimming came from the DNA. Here the sample spans around 260,000 clones, 86% being singletons. Looked up from germline, CDR1 is MDHEN and CDR2 is SYDVKM. There are 16 residues in the CDR3. Unmatched junction bases numbered 6, after V lost 2 bases and J lost 5 bases. Source material: peripheral blood. V is TRBV28 and J is TRBJ2-5, with 12 bases lining up with TRBD2. The clonotype was recovered from a woman aged 25 to 39 with active or convalescent COVID-19. The CDR3 sequence is CASSLPTSGGKETQYF. CDR3 DNA: TGTGCCAGCAGTTTACCCACTAGCGGGGGGAAGGAGACCCAGTACTTC.